A single sample is the source of the 14 T cell receptor beta chains below, sequenced in a study of blood T cell repertoires in COVID-19. The data were produced by immunoSEQ multiplex PCR, yet TCRdb's version contains in-frame clones alone and is incomplete. Among 15,000 to 20,000 clones listed, roughly 80% were seen once. The source material was peripheral blood. Receptor source: a man older than 75 with acute or convalescent COVID-19.

This clone was seen a few times. The CDR3 bases are TGTGCCAGCAGTCCCCTAAGGAGTGAAAAACTGTTTTTT. Translated: CASSPLRSEKLFF. The chain employs TRBV27 and TRBJ1-4; D is unresolved. Trimming cost V 5 bases and J 7 bases, with 11 bases left between them. Germline V gene lookup returns CDR1 MNHEY and CDR2 SMNVEV (reference sequence). There are 13 residues in the CDR3.

The rearrangement links TRBV6-2 or TRBV6-3 to TRBJ1-1, with a tentative D call TRBD1 (6 bases). The V end was cut by 4 bases, the J end by 4 bases, with 13 bases between. Per the germline V gene, CDR1 is MNHEY and CDR2 is SVGEGT. There are 14 residues in the CDR3. The CDR3 sequence is CASSSQGFGTEAFF. The CDR3 DNA sequence: TGTGCCAGCAGTTCACAGGGATTTGGCACTGAAGCTTTCTTT.

The count of this clone is one. This chain connects TRBV15 to TRBJ1-2, with TRBD1 identical over 7 bases. Losses at the gene ends were 0 bases for V and 3 bases for J; bases not matched to a gene: 4. Germline CDR1 is LNHNV and CDR2 is YYDKDF (reference sequence). This CDR3 spans 15 amino acids. The CDR3 DNA reads as TGTGCCACCAGCAGAGATTCGGGACAGCACTATGGCTACACCTTC. The encoded protein is CATSRDSGQHYGYTF.

The J gene is TRBJ2-7, the V gene TRBV2; D is unclear. Per the germline V gene, CDR1 is SNHLY and CDR2 is FYNNEI. This CDR3 region has 15 residues. With 6 bases removed from V and 0 bases from J, the gap between germline ends came to 15 bases. In DNA, the CDR3 is TGTGCCAGCAGGTGGAACAGCAGCCCCTCCTACGAGCAGTACTTC. Protein product: CASRWNSSPSYEQYF. The full variable domain, its missing parts supplied by reference TRBV2 and TRBJ2-7, is EPEVTQTPSHQVTQMGQEVILRCVPISNHLYFYWYRQILGQKVEFLVSFYNNEISEKSEIFDDQFSVERPDGSNFTLKIRSTKLEDSAMYFCASRWNSSPSYEQYFGPGTRLTVT.

CDR3 coding DNA: TGCAGCGTTTGGTCACAGGGGGGAGATACGCAGTATTTT. Its translation: CSVWSQGGDTQYF. This chain joins TRBV29-1 and TRBJ2-3; TRBD1 matches at 8 bases. V was clipped by 5 bases and J by 5 bases; unmatched bases: 6. The CDR3 runs 13 residues. Germline V gene data show CDR1 as SQVTM and CDR2 as ANQGSEA.

The CDR3 DNA follows: TGTGCCAGCAGCTTAGCAATTGTAACAGGGGGCGATACTGAAGCTTTCTTT. Its protein product is CASSLAIVTGGDTEAFF. The chain links TRBV7-8 to TRBJ1-1, with TRBD1 identical over 9 bases. This CDR3 has 17 amino acids. Germline V CDR1 and CDR2: SGHVS, FQNEAQ. Trimming at V came to 0 bases and at J to 5 bases, leaving 10 bases not matched to a gene.

The rearrangement links TRBV12-3 or TRBV12-4 to TRBJ2-5; weak D call: TRBD1 (6 bases). This CDR3 is 13 amino acids long. Trimming took 5 bases from V and 2 from J, leaving 9 bases between them. This CDR3 reads CASSRQAQETQYF. In nucleotides, the CDR3 is TGTGCCAGCAGTCGACAGGCGCAAGAGACCCAGTACTTC.

The gene calls are TRBV9 and TRBJ2-1, with 8 bases aligning to TRBD2. The CDR3 is 18 amino acids. J lost 8 bases, V lost 0 bases, and 16 bases had no gene match. CDR1 is SGDLS, CDR2 YYNGEE, per germline. CDR3 nucleotide sequence: TGTGCCAGCAGCGTAGGGGTCCCTGGACTAGCAAGAGGGGATGAGCAGTTCTTC. Its protein product is CASSVGVPGLARGDEQFF.

The chain couples TRBV2 to TRBJ2-2; 7 bases are shared with TRBD1. V lost 6 bases and J lost 1; bases outside the gene matches: 2. This CDR3 has 14 amino acids. Germline loops: CDR1 SNHLY, CDR2 FYNNEI. The CDR3 bases are TGTGCCAGCAGGGGACAGCTGAACACCGGGGAGCTGTTTTTT. Translated, it gives CASRGQLNTGELFF.

The count of this clone is one. This sequence joins TRBV4-1 and TRBJ1-1; TRBD1 matches at 7 bases. This CDR3 comprises 15 residues. V was clipped by 3 bases and J by 1 base; unmatched bases: 5. Germline CDR1 reads MGHRA; CDR2 reads YSYEKL. The CDR3 nucleotides are TGCGCCAGCAGCCAGTCGGGACAGAGGAACACTGAAGCTTTCTTT. Translated: CASSQSGQRNTEAFF.

This clone was detected once. This chain links TRBV4-1 with TRBJ1-4; no firm D call. V gave up 3 bases and J gave up 6 bases, with 14 bases separating them. This CDR3 region has 15 residues. CDR1 is MGHRA, CDR2 YSYEKL, per germline. The CDR3 sequence: CASSHLREGDEKLFF. CDR3 nucleotides: TGCGCCAGCAGCCATCTCAGAGAGGGTGATGAAAAACTGTTTTTT.

The chain employs TRBV2 and TRBJ1-1; the D is unclear. With 6 bases removed from V and 4 bases from J, the gap between germline ends came to 18 bases. Germline V gives CDR1 SNHLY, CDR2 FYNNEI. The length of the CDR3 is 15 residues. CDR3 DNA: TGTGCCAGCAGCGGTAAAGGACTACGGGGCACTGAAGCTTTCTTT. This gives the protein CASSGKGLRGTEAFF.

The V gene is TRBV7-9, the J gene TRBJ1-2, with D possibly matching TRBD1 (6 bases). V lost 3 bases to trimming and J lost 8 bases, with 19 bases between them. CDR1 and CDR2 from the germline V gene are SEHNR and FQNEAQ (reference sequence). The CDR3 runs 15 residues. The CDR3 nucleotides read TGTGCCAGCAGCTTTTCAAGTTCGGGGGGCTGGGGCTACACCTTC. This sequence encodes CASSFSSSGGWGYTF.

The J gene is TRBJ1-2, the V gene TRBV3-1 (or the pseudogene TRBV3-2); 9 bases are shared with TRBD1. The ends lost 4 bases at V and 7 bases at J; junction bases unmatched: 4. The CDR3 loop spans 13 amino acids. The germline CDR1 and CDR2 sequences are LGHDT and YNNKEL (reference sequence). CDR3: CASSPQDRGGYTF. The CDR3 nucleotides read TGTGCCAGCAGCCCCCAGGACAGGGGTGGCTACACCTTC.